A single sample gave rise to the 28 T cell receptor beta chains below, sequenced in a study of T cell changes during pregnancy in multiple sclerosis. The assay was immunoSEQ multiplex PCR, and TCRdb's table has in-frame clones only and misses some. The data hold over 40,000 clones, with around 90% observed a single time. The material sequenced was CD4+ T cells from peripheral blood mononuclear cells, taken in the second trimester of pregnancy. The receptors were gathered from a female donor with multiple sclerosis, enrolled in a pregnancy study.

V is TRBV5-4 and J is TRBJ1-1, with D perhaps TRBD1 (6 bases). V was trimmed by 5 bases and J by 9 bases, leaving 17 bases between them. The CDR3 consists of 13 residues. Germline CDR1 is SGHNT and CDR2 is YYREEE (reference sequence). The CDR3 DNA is TGTGCCAGCAGGCGTGGGGGCAGAAACCAAGCTTTCTTT. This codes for CASRRGGRNQAFF.

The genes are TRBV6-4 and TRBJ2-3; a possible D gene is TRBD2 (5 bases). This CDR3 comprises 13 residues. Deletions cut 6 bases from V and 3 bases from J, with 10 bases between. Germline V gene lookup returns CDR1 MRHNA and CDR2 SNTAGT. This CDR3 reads CASSRTWTDTQYF. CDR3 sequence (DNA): TGTGCCAGCAGCAGGACTTGGACAGATACGCAGTATTTT.

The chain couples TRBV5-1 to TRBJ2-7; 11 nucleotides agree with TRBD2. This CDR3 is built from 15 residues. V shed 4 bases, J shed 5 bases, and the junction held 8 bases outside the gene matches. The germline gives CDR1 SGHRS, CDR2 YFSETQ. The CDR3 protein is CASSLTSGSSNEQYF. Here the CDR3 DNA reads TGCGCCAGCAGCCTAACTAGCGGGAGTTCCAACGAGCAGTACTTC.

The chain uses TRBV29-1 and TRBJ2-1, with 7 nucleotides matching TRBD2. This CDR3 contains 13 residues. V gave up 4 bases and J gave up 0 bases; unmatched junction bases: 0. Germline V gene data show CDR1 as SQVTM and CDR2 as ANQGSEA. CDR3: CSVGTSSYNEQFF. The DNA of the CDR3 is TGCAGCGTTGGGACTAGCTCCTACAATGAGCAGTTCTTC.

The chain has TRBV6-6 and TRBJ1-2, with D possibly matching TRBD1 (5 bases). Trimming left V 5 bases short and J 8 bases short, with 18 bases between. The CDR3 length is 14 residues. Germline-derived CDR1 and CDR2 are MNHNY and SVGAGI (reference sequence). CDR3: CASSTPGVLWGYTF. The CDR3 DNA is TGTGCCAGCAGTACCCCGGGGGTGTTGTGGGGCTACACCTTC.

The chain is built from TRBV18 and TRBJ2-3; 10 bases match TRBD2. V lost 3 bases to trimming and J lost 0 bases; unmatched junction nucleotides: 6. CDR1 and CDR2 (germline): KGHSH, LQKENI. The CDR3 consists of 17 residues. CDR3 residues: CASSPSTSGISTDTQYF. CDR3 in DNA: TGTGCCAGCTCACCGTCTACTAGCGGGATTAGCACAGATACGCAGTATTTT.

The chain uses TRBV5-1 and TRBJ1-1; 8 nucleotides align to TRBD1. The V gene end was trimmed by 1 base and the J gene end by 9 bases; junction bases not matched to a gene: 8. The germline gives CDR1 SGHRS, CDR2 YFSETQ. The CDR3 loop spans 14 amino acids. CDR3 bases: TGCGCCAGCAGCTTGTCAGACAGGGGAGGACAAGCTTTCTTT. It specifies CASSLSDRGGQAFF. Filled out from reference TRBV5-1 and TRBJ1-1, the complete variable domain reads KAGVTQTPRYLIKTRGQQVTLSCSPISGHRSVSWYQQTPGQGLQFLFEYFSETQRNKGNFPGRFSGRQFSNSRSEMNVSTLELGDSALYLCASSLSDRGGQAFFGQGTRLTVV.

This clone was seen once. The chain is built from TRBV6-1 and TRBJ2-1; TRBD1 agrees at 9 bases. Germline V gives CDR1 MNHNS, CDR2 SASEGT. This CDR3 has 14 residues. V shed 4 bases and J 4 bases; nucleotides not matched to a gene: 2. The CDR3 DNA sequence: TGTGCCAGCAGTGGGACAGGGGCTTACAATGAGCAGTTCTTC. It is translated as CASSGTGAYNEQFF.

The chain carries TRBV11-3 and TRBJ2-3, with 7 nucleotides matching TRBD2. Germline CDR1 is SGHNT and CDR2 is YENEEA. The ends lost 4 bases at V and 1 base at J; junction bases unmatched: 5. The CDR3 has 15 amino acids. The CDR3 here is CASSSGLPGTDTQYF. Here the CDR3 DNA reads TGTGCCAGCAGCTCGGGACTACCAGGCACAGATACGCAGTATTTT.

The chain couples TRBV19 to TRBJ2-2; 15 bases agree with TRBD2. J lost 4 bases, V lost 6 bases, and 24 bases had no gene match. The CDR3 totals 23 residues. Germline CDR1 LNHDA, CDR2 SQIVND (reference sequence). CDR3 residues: CASRTGPWARTSGRASGTGELFF. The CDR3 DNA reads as TGTGCCAGTAGGACAGGCCCGTGGGCACGGACTAGCGGGAGGGCCTCGGGCACCGGGGAGCTGTTTTTT.

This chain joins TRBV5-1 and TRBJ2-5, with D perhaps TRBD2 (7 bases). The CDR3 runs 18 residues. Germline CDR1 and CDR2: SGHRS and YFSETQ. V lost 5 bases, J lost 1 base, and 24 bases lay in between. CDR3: CASRWDSGASGFQETQYF. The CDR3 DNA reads TGCGCCAGCAGGTGGGACTCGGGGGCTAGCGGTTTCCAAGAGACCCAGTACTTC.

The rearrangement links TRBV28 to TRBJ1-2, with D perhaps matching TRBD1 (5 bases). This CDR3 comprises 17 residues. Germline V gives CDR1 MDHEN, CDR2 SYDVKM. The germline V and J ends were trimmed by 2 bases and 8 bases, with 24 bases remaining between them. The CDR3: CASSLTPGHAGGGGYTF. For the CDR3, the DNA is TGTGCCAGCAGTTTAACCCCTGGGCATGCAGGCGGGGGAGGCTACACCTTC.

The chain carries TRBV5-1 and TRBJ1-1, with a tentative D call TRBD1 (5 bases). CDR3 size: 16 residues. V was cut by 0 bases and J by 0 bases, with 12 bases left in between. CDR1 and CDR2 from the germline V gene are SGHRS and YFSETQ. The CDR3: CASSLDRGLVNTEAFF. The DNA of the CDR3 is TGCGCCAGCAGCTTGGACCGGGGACTAGTGAACACTGAAGCTTTCTTT.

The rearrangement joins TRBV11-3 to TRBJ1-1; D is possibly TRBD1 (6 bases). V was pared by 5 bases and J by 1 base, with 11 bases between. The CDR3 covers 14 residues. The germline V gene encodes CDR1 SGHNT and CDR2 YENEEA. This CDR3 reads CASSPQGQNTEAFF. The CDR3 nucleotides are TGTGCCAGCAGCCCCCAGGGACAGAACACTGAAGCTTTCTTT.

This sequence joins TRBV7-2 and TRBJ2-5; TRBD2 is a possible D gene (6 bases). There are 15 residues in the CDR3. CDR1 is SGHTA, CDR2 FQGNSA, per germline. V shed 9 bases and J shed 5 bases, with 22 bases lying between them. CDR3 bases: TGTGCCAGTAACCGTGCGGGGCCTCTGCGGGAGACCCAGTACTTC. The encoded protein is CASNRAGPLRETQYF. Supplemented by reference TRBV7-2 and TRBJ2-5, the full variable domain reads GAGVSQSPSNKVTEKGKDVELRCDPISGHTALYWYRQSLGQGLEFLIYFQGNSAPDKSGLPSDRFSAERTGGSVSTLTIQRTQQEDSAVYLCASNRAGPLRETQYFGPGTRLLVL.

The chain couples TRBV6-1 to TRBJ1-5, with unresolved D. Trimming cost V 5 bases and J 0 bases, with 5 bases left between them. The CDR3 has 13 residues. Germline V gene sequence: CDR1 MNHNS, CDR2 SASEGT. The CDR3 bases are TGTGCCAGCAGTTCAGTTAGCAATCAGCCCCAGCATTTT. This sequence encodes CASSSVSNQPQHF.

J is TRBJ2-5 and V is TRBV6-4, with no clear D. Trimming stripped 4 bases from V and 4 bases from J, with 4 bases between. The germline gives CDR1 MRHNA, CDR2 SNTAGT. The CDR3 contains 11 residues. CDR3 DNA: TGTGCCAGCAGTGGGAGAGAGACCCAGTACTTC. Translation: CASSGRETQYF.

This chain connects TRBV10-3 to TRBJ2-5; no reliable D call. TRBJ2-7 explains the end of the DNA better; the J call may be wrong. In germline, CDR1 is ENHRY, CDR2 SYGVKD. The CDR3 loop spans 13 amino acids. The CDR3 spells CATRELLTYEQYF. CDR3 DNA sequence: TGTGCCACTAGAGAGCTCCTGACCTACGAGCAGTACTTC.

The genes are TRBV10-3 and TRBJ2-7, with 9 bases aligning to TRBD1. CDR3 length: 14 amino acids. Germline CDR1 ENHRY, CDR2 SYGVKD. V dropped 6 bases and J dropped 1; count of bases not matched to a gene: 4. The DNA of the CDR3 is TGTGCCATCAGGGGGGGACAGGGATCCTACGAGCAGTACTTC. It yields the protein CAIRGGQGSYEQYF.

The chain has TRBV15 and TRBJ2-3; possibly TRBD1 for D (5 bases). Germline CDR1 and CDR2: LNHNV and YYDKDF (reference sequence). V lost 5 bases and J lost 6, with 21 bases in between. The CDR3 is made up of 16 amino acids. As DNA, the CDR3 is TGTGCCACCAGCTTCTGGGGTATAGGACCAGGGGATACGCAGTATTTT. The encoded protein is CATSFWGIGPGDTQYF.

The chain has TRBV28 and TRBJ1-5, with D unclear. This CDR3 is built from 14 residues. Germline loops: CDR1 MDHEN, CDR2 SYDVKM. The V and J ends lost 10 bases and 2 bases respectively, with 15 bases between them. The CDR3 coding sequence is TGTGCCACGAGGGAGGGAGGCGGCAATCAGCCCCAGCATTTT. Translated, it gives CATREGGGNQPQHF.

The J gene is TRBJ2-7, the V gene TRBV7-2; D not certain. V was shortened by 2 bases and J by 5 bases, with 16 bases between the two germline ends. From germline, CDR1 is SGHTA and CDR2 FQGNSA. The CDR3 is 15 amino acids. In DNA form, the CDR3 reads TGTGCCAGCAGCTTAAAAGGAGTCACCCTCCACGAGCAGTACTTC. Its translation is CASSLKGVTLHEQYF.

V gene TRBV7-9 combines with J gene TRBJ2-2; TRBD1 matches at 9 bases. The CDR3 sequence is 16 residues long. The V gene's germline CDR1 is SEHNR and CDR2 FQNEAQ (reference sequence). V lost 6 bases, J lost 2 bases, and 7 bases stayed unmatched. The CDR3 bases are TGTGCCAGCAGTTTACCGGGACAGGGTAACACCGGGGAGCTGTTTTTT. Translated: CASSLPGQGNTGELFF.

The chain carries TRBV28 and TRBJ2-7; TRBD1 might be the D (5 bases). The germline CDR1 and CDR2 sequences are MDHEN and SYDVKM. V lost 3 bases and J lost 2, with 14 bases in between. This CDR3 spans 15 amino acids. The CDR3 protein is CASSFYDTGPYEQYF. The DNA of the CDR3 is TGTGCCAGCAGTTTCTATGATACAGGCCCCTACGAGCAGTACTTC. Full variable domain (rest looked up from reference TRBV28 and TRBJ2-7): DVKVTQSSRYLVKRTGEKVFLECVQDMDHENMFWYRQDPGLGLRLIYFSYDVKMKEKGDIPEGYSVSREKKERFSLILESASTNQTSMYLCASSFYDTGPYEQYFGPGTRLTVT.

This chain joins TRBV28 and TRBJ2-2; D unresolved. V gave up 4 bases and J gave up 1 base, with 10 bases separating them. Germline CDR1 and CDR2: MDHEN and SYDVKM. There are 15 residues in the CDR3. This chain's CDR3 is CASSSGWVNTGELFF. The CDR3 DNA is TGTGCCAGCAGTTCAGGTTGGGTGAACACCGGGGAGCTGTTTTTT.

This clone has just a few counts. The CDR3: CASRRNLNTEAFF. The CDR3, as DNA: TGTGCCAGCAGGCGGAATTTGAACACTGAAGCTTTCTTT. V gene TRBV27 combines with J gene TRBJ1-1; no firm D call. Germline V CDR1 and CDR2: MNHEY, SMNVEV (reference sequence). This CDR3 spans 13 amino acids. With 6 bases removed from V and 0 bases from J, the gap between germline ends came to 8 bases.

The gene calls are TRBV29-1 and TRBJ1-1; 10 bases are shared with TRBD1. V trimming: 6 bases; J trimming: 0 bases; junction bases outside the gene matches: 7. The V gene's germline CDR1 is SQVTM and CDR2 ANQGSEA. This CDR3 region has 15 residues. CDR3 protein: CSVAGTGAMNTEAFF. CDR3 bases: TGCAGCGTCGCCGGGACAGGGGCCATGAACACTGAAGCTTTCTTT.

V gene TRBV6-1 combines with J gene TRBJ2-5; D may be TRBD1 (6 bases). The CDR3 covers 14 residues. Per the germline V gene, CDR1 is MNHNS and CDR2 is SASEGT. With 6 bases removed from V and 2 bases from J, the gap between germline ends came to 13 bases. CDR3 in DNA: TGTGCCAGCAGCCTGGGGACAAGACAAGAGACCCAGTACTTC. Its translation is CASSLGTRQETQYF.